This T cell receptor beta chain was found in a study of blood T cells in healthy people across ages. The second PCR ran roughly 7 to 11 cycles with a sample-barcoded 5' primer and J-beta primers. TCRdb analysed the 5' RACE reads with MiXCR anew, one entry per CDR3 protein. The sample has more than 1,400,000 distinct CDR3 sequences; 42% are singletons. This clonotype was detected once. The CDR3 is 19 amino acids. Germline values: CDR1 SGDLS, CDR2 YYNGEE. J lost 7 bases, V lost 3 bases, and 17 bases had no gene match. This TCR was sampled from a woman under 30 in good health. This sequence joins TRBV9 and TRBJ2-3, with 13 bases aligning to TRBD2. Sequenced sample: blood. CDR3 sequence reads: CASSASTSGGPDYGYTQYF. For the CDR3, the DNA is TGTGCCAGCAGCGCCTCGACTAGCGGGGGGCCCGACTATGGGTATACGCAGTATTTT.